This T cell receptor beta chain was recorded in a study of control samples from healthy donors and cancer patients. TCRdb keeps only in-frame clones here, not all; method: immunoSEQ multiplex PCR. The repertoire includes 150,000 to 200,000 clones, about 94% of them detected once, and over 6.5% sits in the top ten. The germline gives CDR1 LNHNV, CDR2 YYDKDF (reference sequence). V shed 1 base, J shed 6 bases, and the junction held 8 bases outside the gene matches. The CDR3 extends over 16 amino acids. The V gene is TRBV15, the J gene TRBJ2-1; 8 bases match TRBD1. This clonotype was obtained from a woman aged 40 to 50 in good health. The sequencing sample was made of blood. DNA of the CDR3: TGTGCCACCAGCAGAGGTGGACAGGGTTCGGGCAATGAGCAGTTCTTC. This sequence encodes CATSRGGQGSGNEQFF.